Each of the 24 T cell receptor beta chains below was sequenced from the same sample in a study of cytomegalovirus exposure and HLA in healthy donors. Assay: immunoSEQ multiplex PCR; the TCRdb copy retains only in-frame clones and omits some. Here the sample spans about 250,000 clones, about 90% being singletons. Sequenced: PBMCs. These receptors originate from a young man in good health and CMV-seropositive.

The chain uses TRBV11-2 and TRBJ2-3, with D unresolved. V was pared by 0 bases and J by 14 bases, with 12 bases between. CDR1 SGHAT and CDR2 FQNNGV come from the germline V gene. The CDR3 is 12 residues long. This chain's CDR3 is CASSLDSYSMYF. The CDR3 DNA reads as TGTGCCAGCAGCTTAGACAGTTACAGTATGTATTTT.

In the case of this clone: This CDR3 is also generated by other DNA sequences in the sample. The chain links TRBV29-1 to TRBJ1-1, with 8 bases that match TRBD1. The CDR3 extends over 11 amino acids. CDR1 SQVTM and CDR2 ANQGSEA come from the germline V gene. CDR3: CSVDRGTEAFF. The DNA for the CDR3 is TGCAGTGTAGACAGGGGCACTGAAGCTTTCTTT.

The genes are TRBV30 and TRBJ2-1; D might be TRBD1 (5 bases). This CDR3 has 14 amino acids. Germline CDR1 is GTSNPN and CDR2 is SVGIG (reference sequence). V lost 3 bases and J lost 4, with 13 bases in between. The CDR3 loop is CAWSPGISYNEQFF. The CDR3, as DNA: TGTGCCTGGAGCCCAGGGATCTCTTACAATGAGCAGTTCTTC.

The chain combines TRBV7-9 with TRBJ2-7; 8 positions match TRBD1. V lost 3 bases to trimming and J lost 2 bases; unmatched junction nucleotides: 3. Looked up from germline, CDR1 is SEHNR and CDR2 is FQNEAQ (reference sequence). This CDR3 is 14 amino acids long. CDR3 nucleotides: TGTGCCAGCAGCTTGACAGGGGATCCCTACGAGCAGTACTTC. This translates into CASSLTGDPYEQYF. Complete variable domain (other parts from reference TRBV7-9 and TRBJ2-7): DTGVSQNPRHKITKRGQNVTFRCDPISEHNRLYWYRQTLGQGPEFLTYFQNEAQLEKSRLLSDRFSAERPKGSFSTLEIQRTEQGDSAMYLCASSLTGDPYEQYFGPGTRLTVT.

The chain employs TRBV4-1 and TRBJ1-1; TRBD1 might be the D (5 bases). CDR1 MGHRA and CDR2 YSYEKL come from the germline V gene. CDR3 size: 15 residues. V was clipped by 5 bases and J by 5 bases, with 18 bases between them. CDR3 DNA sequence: TGCGCCAGCAGCTACCGAGACAGTGGGTGGACTGAAGCTTTCTTT. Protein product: CASSYRDSGWTEAFF.

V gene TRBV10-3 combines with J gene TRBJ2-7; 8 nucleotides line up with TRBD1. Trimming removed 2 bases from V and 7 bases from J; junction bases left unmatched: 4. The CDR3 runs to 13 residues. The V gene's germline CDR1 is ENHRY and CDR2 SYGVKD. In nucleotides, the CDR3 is TGTGCCATCAGTGAGGGGGGGACAGGAGAGCAGTACTTC. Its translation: CAISEGGTGEQYF.

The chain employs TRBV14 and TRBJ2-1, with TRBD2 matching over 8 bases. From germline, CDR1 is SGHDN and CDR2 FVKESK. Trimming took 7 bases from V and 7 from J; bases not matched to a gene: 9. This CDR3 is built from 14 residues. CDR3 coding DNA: TGTGCCAGCAATGGTTTAGCGGGACCAAATGAGCAGTTCTTC. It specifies CASNGLAGPNEQFF.

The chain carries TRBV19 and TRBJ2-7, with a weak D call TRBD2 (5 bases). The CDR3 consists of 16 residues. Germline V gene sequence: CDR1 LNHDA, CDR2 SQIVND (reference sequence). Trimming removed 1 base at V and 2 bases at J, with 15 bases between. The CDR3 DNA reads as TGTGCCAGTAGTATAGCCCTCGTCGAGACTACCTACGAGCAGTACTTC. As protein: CASSIALVETTYEQYF. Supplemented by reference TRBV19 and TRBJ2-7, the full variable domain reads DGGITQSPKYLFRKEGQNVTLSCEQNLNHDAMYWYRQDPGQGLRLIYYSQIVNDFQKGDIAEGYSVSREKKESFPLTVTSAQKNPTAFYLCASSIALVETTYEQYFGPGTRLTVT.

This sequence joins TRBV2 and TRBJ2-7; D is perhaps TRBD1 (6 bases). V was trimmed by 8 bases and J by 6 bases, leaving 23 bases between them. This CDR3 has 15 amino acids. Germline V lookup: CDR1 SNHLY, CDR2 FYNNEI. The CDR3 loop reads CASLPGGSPNSEQYF. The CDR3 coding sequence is TGTGCCAGCCTTCCTGGGGGCAGCCCTAACTCCGAGCAGTACTTC.

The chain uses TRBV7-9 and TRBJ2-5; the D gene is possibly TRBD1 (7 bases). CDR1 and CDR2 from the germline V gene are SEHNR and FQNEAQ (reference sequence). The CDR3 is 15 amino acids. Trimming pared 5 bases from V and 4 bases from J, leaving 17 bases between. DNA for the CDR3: TGTGCCAGCAGCCCGAAGGGGCAGGGGGGAGAGACCCAGTACTTC. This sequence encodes CASSPKGQGGETQYF.

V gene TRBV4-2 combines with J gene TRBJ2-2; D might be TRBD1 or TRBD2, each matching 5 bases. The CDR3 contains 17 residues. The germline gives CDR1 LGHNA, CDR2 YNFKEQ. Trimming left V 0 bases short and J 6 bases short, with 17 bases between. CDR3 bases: TGTGCCAGCAGCCAAGAGGTGAGGGGCCGGTCTGCCGGGGAGCTGTTTTTT. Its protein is CASSQEVRGRSAGELFF.

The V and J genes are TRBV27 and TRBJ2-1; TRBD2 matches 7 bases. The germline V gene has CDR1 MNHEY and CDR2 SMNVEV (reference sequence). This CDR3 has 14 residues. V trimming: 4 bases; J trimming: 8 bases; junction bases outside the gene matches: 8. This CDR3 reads CASSSGLVGHEQFF. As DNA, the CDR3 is TGTGCCAGCAGTTCCGGACTAGTTGGCCATGAGCAGTTCTTC.

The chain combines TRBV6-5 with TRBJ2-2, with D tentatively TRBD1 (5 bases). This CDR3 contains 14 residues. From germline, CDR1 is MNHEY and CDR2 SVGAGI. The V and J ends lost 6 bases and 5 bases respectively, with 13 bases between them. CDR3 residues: CASRPQGRTGELFF. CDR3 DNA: TGTGCCAGCAGACCTCAGGGTCGTACCGGGGAGCTGTTTTTT.

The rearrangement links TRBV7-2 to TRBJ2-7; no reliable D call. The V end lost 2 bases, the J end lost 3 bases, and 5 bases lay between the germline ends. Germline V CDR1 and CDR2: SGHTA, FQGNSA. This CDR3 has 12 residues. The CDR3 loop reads CASSLWIYEQYF. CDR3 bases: TGTGCCAGCAGCTTATGGATCTACGAGCAGTACTTC. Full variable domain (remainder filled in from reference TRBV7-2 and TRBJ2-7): GAGVSQSPSNKVTEKGKDVELRCDPISGHTALYWYRQSLGQGLEFLIYFQGNSAPDKSGLPSDRFSAERTGGSVSTLTIQRTQQEDSAVYLCASSLWIYEQYFGPGTRLTVT.

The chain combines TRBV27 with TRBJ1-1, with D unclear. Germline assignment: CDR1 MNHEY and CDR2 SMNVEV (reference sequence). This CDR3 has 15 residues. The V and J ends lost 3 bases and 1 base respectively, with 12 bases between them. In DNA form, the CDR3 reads TGTGCCAGCAGTTTGGCGGGGTCGGCGAACACTGAAGCTTTCTTT. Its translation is CASSLAGSANTEAFF.

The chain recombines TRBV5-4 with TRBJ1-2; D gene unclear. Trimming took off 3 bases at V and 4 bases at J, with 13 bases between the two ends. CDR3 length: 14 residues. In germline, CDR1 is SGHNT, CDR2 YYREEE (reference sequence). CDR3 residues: CASSSLSAGYGYTF. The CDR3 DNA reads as TGTGCCAGCAGCTCCTTATCCGCAGGCTATGGCTACACCTTC. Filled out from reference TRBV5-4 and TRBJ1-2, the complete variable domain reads ETGVTQSPTHLIKTRGQQVTLRCSSQSGHNTVSWYQQALGQGPQFIFQYYREEENGRGNFPPRFSGLQFPNYSSELNVNALELDDSALYLCASSSLSAGYGYTFGSGTRLTVV.

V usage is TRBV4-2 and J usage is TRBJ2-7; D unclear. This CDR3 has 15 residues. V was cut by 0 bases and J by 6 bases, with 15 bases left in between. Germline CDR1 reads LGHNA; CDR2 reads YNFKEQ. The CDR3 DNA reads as TGTGCCAGCAGCCAAGATAATCGACGGTGGGGCGAGCAGTACTTC. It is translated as CASSQDNRRWGEQYF.

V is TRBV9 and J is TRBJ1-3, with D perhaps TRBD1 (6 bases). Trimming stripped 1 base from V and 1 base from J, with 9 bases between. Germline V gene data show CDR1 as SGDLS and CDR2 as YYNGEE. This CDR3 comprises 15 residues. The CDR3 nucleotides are TGTGCCAGCAGCGTACAGGGGAATTCTGGAAACACCATATATTTT. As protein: CASSVQGNSGNTIYF.

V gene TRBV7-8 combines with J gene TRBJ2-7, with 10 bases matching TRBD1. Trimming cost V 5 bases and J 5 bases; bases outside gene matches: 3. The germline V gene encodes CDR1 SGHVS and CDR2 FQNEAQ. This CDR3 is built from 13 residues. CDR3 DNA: TGTGCCAGCAGCAGGGACAGGGGCGACGAGCAGTACTTC. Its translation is CASSRDRGDEQYF.

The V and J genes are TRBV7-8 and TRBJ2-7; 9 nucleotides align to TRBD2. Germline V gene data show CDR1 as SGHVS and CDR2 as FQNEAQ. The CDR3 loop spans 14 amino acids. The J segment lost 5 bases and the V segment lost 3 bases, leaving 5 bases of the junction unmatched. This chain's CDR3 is CASSFLAGVNEQYF. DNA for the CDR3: TGTGCCAGCAGCTTTTTAGCGGGAGTCAACGAGCAGTACTTC.

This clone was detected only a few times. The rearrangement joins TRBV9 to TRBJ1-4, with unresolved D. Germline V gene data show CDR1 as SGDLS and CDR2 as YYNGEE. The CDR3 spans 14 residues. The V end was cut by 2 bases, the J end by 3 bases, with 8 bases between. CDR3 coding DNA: TGTGCCAGCAGCGTCTTATCATCTAATGAAAAACTGTTTTTT. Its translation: CASSVLSSNEKLFF.

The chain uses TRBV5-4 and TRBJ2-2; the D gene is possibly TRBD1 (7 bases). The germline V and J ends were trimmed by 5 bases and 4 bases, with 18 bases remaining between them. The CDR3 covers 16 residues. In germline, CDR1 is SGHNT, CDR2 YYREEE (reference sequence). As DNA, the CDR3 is TGTGCCAGCAGGTCCGCAGGGGGGTCGGGCACCGGGGAGCTGTTTTTT. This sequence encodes CASRSAGGSGTGELFF.

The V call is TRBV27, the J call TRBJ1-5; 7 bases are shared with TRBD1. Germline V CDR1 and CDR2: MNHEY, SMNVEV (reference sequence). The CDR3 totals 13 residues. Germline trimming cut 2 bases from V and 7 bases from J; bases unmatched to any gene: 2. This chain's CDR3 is CASSLTDRQPQHF. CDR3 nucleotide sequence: TGTGCCAGCAGTTTAACGGACAGGCAGCCCCAGCATTTT.

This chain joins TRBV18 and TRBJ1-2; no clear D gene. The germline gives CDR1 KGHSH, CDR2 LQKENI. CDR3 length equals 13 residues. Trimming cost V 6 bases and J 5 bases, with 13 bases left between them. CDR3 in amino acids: CASSGGLRYGYTF. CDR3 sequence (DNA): TGTGCCAGCTCCGGAGGTCTCAGATATGGCTACACCTTC.